This is a list of T cell receptor beta chains from one sample in a study of cytomegalovirus exposure and HLA in healthy donors. Method: immunoSEQ multiplex PCR; TCRdb's copy keeps in-frame clones and lacks some. This table has 130,000 or so clones, about 90% appearing once. The sequenced sample consisted of PBMCs. Receptors were obtained from a woman aged 18-29 years in good health and CMV-seronegative. The CDR3 runs from the conserved cysteine through the conserved F or W. Each record gives: V gene, J gene, clone size, D gene, CDR3 DNA, CDR3 protein. A D gene is named only where the DNA matches it firmly. The size field is filled for only some rows; it gives once, few, many or a size class.

v_call: TRBV10-3
j_call: TRBJ2-7
clone_size: .
d_call: TRBD2
cdr3_nt: TGTGCCATCAGTGTTCTAGCGGGAGCCTACGAGCAGTACTTC
cdr3_aa: CAISVLAGAYEQYF

v_call: TRBV10-2
j_call: TRBJ2-1
clone_size: .
d_call: .
cdr3_nt: TGCGCCAGCAGACCCAGGACACAGCCCTACAATGAGCAGTTCTTC
cdr3_aa: CASRPRTQPYNEQFF

v_call: TRBV5-6
j_call: TRBJ2-7
clone_size: .
d_call: TRBD2
cdr3_nt: TGTGCCAGCAGCTCGCAAACAGCGGGACCCCACGAGCAGTACTTC
cdr3_aa: CASSSQTAGPHEQYF

v_call: TRBV27
j_call: TRBJ2-7
clone_size: .
d_call: TRBD2
cdr3_nt: TGTGCCAGCAGCGGGAGGGGTGTCGAGCAGTACTTC
cdr3_aa: CASSGRGVEQYF

v_call: TRBV7-2
j_call: TRBJ1-1
clone_size: .
d_call: TRBD1
cdr3_nt: TGTGCCAGCAGCAAAGGACAGGGAGCTGAAGCTTTCTTT
cdr3_aa: CASSKGQGAEAFF

v_call: TRBV28
j_call: TRBJ1-5
clone_size: .
d_call: .
cdr3_nt: TGTGCCAGCTCTGGGGCAACTCAGCCCCAGCATTTT
cdr3_aa: CASSGATQPQHF

v_call: TRBV28
j_call: TRBJ2-1
clone_size: .
d_call: TRBD2
cdr3_nt: TGTGCCAGCAGACCGCATAGCGGGAGCTCCTACAATGAGCAGTTCTTC
cdr3_aa: CASRPHSGSSYNEQFF

v_call: TRBV5-1
j_call: TRBJ1-6
clone_size: .
d_call: .
cdr3_nt: TGCGCCAGCAGCTCCGCTGGGGGCGTGCATTCACCCCTCCACTTT
cdr3_aa: CASSSAGGVHSPLHF

v_call: TRBV2
j_call: TRBJ2-3
clone_size: .
d_call: TRBD1
cdr3_nt: TGTGCCAGCAGGCAGGGGGCGGGTCCAGATACGCAGTATTTT
cdr3_aa: CASRQGAGPDTQYF

v_call: TRBV28
j_call: TRBJ1-4
clone_size: .
d_call: .
cdr3_nt: TGTGCCAGCTGGGACACCAGAAATGAAAAACTGTTTTTT
cdr3_aa: CASWDTRNEKLFF

v_call: TRBV7-2
j_call: TRBJ1-6
clone_size: .
d_call: .
cdr3_nt: TGTGCCAGCAGCTTAGTCCAGGGGATGTCTGGGAATTCACCCCTCCACTTT
cdr3_aa: CASSLVQGMSGNSPLHF

v_call: TRBV5-1
j_call: TRBJ2-5
clone_size: once
d_call: TRBD2
cdr3_nt: TGCGCCAGCAGCTCTAGCGGGGGGGGGACTCAAGAGACCCAGTACTTC
cdr3_aa: CASSSSGGGTQETQYF

v_call: TRBV9
j_call: TRBJ1-2
clone_size: .
d_call: .
cdr3_nt: TGTGCCAGCAGCCCCCGGACAGATAACTATGGCTACACCTTC
cdr3_aa: CASSPRTDNYGYTF

v_call: TRBV7-9
j_call: TRBJ1-2
clone_size: .
d_call: .
cdr3_nt: TGTGCCAGCAGCTTAGTTCAGGGGTTGGATGGCTACACCTTC
cdr3_aa: CASSLVQGLDGYTF

v_call: TRBV6-1
j_call: TRBJ2-6
clone_size: .
d_call: TRBD1
cdr3_nt: TGTGCCAGCAGTGTCGGGACAGGTTTCTCTGGGGCCAACGTCCTGACTTTC
cdr3_aa: CASSVGTGFSGANVLTF

v_call: TRBV5-1
j_call: TRBJ2-7
clone_size: few
d_call: .
cdr3_nt: TGCGCCAGCGGACAGTGGGGAGCCTACGAGCAGTACTTC
cdr3_aa: CASGQWGAYEQYF

v_call: TRBV27
j_call: TRBJ1-1
clone_size: .
d_call: .
cdr3_nt: TGTGCCAGCAGTTCTTACAGGGTTTCTGAAGCTTTCTTT
cdr3_aa: CASSSYRVSEAFF

v_call: TRBV7-9
j_call: TRBJ1-2
clone_size: .
d_call: TRBD1
cdr3_nt: TGTGCCAGCGGACAGGGCGCGATCCTATATGGCTACACCTTC
cdr3_aa: CASGQGAILYGYTF

v_call: TRBV28
j_call: TRBJ2-3
clone_size: .
d_call: TRBD1
cdr3_nt: TGTGCCAGCAGCCGAGCGGACAGGGGGACAGATACGCAGTATTTT
cdr3_aa: CASSRADRGTDTQYF

v_call: TRBV2
j_call: TRBJ2-2
clone_size: .
d_call: TRBD1
cdr3_nt: TGTGCCAGCGGGGACAGGGGATCCCCCGGGGAGCTGTTTTTT
cdr3_aa: CASGDRGSPGELFF

v_call: TRBV4-1
j_call: TRBJ1-2
clone_size: .
d_call: .
cdr3_nt: TGCGCCAGCAGCCAAAATAGCCGGGAGGGCTACACCTTC
cdr3_aa: CASSQNSREGYTF

v_call: TRBV27
j_call: TRBJ2-7
clone_size: .
d_call: .
cdr3_nt: TGTGCCAGCAGGTACAGGGAATACTACGAGCAGTACTTC
cdr3_aa: CASRYREYYEQYF

v_call: TRBV10-3
j_call: TRBJ1-5
clone_size: .
d_call: .
cdr3_nt: TGTGCCTCCGGGACACTCGATCAGCCCCAGCATTTT
cdr3_aa: CASGTLDQPQHF

v_call: TRBV27
j_call: TRBJ2-3
clone_size: .
d_call: .
cdr3_nt: TGTGCCAGCATGAAGCCCGGTTTTGGAGATACGCAGTATTTT
cdr3_aa: CASMKPGFGDTQYF

v_call: TRBV5-1
j_call: TRBJ2-3
clone_size: .
d_call: TRBD1
cdr3_nt: TGCGCCAGCTCTCCTCGACAGGGCCACACAGATACGCAGTATTTT
cdr3_aa: CASSPRQGHTDTQYF